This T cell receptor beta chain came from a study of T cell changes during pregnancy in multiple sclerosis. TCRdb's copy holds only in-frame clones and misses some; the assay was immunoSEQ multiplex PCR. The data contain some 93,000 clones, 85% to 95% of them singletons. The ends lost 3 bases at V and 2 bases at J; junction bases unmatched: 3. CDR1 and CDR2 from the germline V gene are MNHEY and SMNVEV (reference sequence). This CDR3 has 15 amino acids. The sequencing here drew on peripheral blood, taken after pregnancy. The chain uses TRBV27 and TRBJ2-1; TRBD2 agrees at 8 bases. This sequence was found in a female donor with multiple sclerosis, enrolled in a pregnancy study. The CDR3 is CASSFTGRAYNEQFF. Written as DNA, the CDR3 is TGTGCCAGCAGTTTCACCGGGAGGGCCTACAATGAGCAGTTCTTC.